Sequencing of this T cell receptor (beta chain) was carried out in a study of blood T cell repertoires in COVID-19. Per the study methods: Estimates of nucleated cell counts were drawn from the amplification of reference gene primers. Repertoires were generated with immunoSEQ multiplex PCR, while TCRdb's copy carries only in-frame clones and drops some. V and J calls and clone size are copied from that table; D and trimming were computed from the DNA. This table holds approximately 170,000 clones, 85% to 90% found once. The CDR3 totals 15 residues. CDR1 is KGHSH, CDR2 LQKENI, per germline. V was clipped by 3 bases and J by 1 base, with 9 bases between them.

The clonotype comes from a woman aged 70 to 79 with acute or convalescent COVID-19. The material sequenced was peripheral blood. The rearrangement links TRBV18 to TRBJ2-2; no clear D gene. The CDR3 sequence: CASSPLSQNTGELFF. CDR3 in DNA: TGTGCCAGCTCACCGCTTTCACAGAACACCGGGGAGCTGTTTTTT.